These 21 T cell receptor beta chains share one sample of origin, sequenced in a study of beta chain features in type 1 diabetes. The antigens for these receptors are not known. Expressed TCRB transcripts were sequenced, since all the RNA that had been isolated was reverse transcribed. Measured with immunoSEQ multiplex PCR; TCRdb has only the in-frame clones, and not every one. The sample shows approximately 600,000 clones, 12% of them seen only once. Overall study findings and caveats: Significant though moderate, a shortening of TCRB CDR3s appeared in all four CD4+ subsets of Type 1 diabetes patients.

Sequencing used naive CD4+ T cells from blood. These receptors were obtained from a man under 40 with type 1 diabetes.

This chain joins TRBV10-3 and TRBJ2-5; the D gene is possibly TRBD2 (6 bases). V lost 6 bases to trimming and J lost 1 base, with 12 bases between them. Germline assignment: CDR1 ENHRY and CDR2 SYGVKD. This CDR3 comprises 14 residues. CDR3 DNA sequence: TGTGCCATCAGCCTAGCGATCTTCCAAGAGACCCAGTACTTC. It codes for CAISLAIFQETQYF.

The V gene is TRBV4-3, the J gene TRBJ1-4; D may be TRBD1 (5 bases). V shed 0 bases and J shed 1 base, with 9 bases lying between them. From germline, CDR1 is LGHNA and CDR2 YSLEER. CDR3 size: 16 residues. CDR3 sequence (DNA): TGCGCCAGCAGCCAAGATCTCGGGGGAACTAATGAAAAACTGTTTTTT. Protein sequence: CASSQDLGGTNEKLFF.

This chain joins TRBV29-1 and TRBJ1-1; tentatively, D is TRBD1 (5 bases). Between the trimmed V and J ends, which lost 4 bases and 3 bases, there was a span of 9 bases. The CDR3 totals 12 residues. Germline V gives CDR1 SQVTM, CDR2 ANQGSEA. The CDR3 is CSVVGGDTEAFF. CDR3 coding DNA: TGCAGCGTTGTGGGGGGTGACACTGAAGCTTTCTTT. Together with reference TRBV29-1 and TRBJ1-1, the CDR3 gives the full variable domain: SAVISQKPSRDICQRGTSLTIQCQVDSQVTMMFWYRQQPGQSLTLIATANQGSEATYESGFVIDKFPISRPNLTFSTLTVSNMSPEDSSIYLCSVVGGDTEAFFGQGTRLTVV.

V gene TRBV27 combines with J gene TRBJ1-2, with D unresolved. The CDR3 sequence is 15 residues long. Looked up from germline, CDR1 is MNHEY and CDR2 is SMNVEV (reference sequence). V lost 2 bases and J lost 5, with 15 bases in between. The CDR3 DNA reads as TGTGCCAGCAGTTTAGGAACAGCCAATCCTTATGGCTACACCTTC. Its translation: CASSLGTANPYGYTF.

The rearrangement links TRBV7-9 to TRBJ2-2; possible D gene TRBD1, 5 bases. Germline V gives CDR1 SEHNR, CDR2 FQNEAQ (reference sequence). The CDR3 length is 14 residues. With 4 bases removed from V and 4 bases from J, the gap between germline ends came to 10 bases. The CDR3 sequence is CASSYPRGTGELFF. The CDR3 region has the DNA TGTGCCAGCAGCTACCCAAGGGGCACCGGGGAGCTGTTTTTT.

To note about this clone: One junction end disagrees with the germline gene, perhaps due to a read error. CDR3 sequence (DNA): TGTGCCAGCAGCTTAGAATTTATTTGGGGGGCAAACTTT. Translating it yields CASSLEFIWGANF. The chain joins TRBV7-9 to TRBJ1-1; D is possibly TRBD1 (6 bases). The germline gives CDR1 SEHNR, CDR2 FQNEAQ (reference sequence). The CDR3 sequence is 13 residues long.

The J gene is TRBJ2-5, the V gene TRBV7-2; 8 positions match TRBD2. V was clipped by 5 bases and J by 2 bases; unmatched bases: 10. The CDR3 loop spans 16 amino acids. The germline V gene has CDR1 SGHTA and CDR2 FQGNSA. In nucleotides, the CDR3 is TGTGCCAGCAGCAAATCCGGCGGGGGGCCTCAAGAGACCCAGTACTTC. It codes for CASSKSGGGPQETQYF.

This clone appeared a few times. V is TRBV7-9 and J is TRBJ1-2; D is uncertain. The CDR3 sequence is 12 residues long. Trimming pared 2 bases from V and 8 bases from J, leaving 9 bases between. Germline lookup yields CDR1 SEHNR and CDR2 FQNEAQ (reference sequence). The CDR3 loop reads CASSLRAEGYTF. The CDR3 DNA reads TGTGCCAGCAGCTTAAGGGCCGAGGGCTACACCTTC. Filled out from reference TRBV7-9 and TRBJ1-2, the complete variable domain reads DTGVSQNPRHKITKRGQNVTFRCDPISEHNRLYWYRQTLGQGPEFLTYFQNEAQLEKSRLLSDRFSAERPKGSFSTLEIQRTEQGDSAMYLCASSLRAEGYTFGSGTRLTVV.

The table lists this clone with a few counts. The rearrangement joins TRBV30 to TRBJ2-7; TRBD1 aligns across 10 bases. Unmatched junction bases numbered 3, after V lost 4 bases and J lost 3 bases. Per germline, CDR1 GTSNPN and CDR2 SVGIG (reference sequence). There are 13 residues in the CDR3. DNA for the CDR3: TGTGCCTGGACCGGGACAGGGGACTACGAGCAGTACTTC. It yields the protein CAWTGTGDYEQYF.

The chain's CDR3 is CASMIGAPYEQYF. The DNA for the CDR3 is TGTGCCAGCATGATCGGGGCCCCCTACGAGCAGTACTTC. V and J are TRBV28 and TRBJ2-7; TRBD1 or TRBD2 may be the D gene (5 bases each). CDR1 and CDR2 from the germline V gene are MDHEN and SYDVKM. The CDR3 spans 13 residues. The germline V and J ends were trimmed by 7 bases and 2 bases, with 12 bases remaining between them.

CDR3 sequence reads: CASGQFYEQYF. CDR3 nucleotides: TGTGCCAGCGGTCAGTTCTACGAGCAGTACTTC. This chain uses TRBV28 with TRBJ2-7, with D unclear. V gave up 8 bases and J gave up 3 bases, with 8 bases separating them. This CDR3 has 11 residues. CDR1 is MDHEN and CDR2 is SYDVKM in the germline V gene. Filled out from reference TRBV28 and TRBJ2-7, the complete variable domain reads DVKVTQSSRYLVKRTGEKVFLECVQDMDHENMFWYRQDPGLGLRLIYFSYDVKMKEKGDIPEGYSVSREKKERFSLILESASTNQTSMYLCASGQFYEQYFGPGTRLTVT.

This clone was seen only a few times. The genes are TRBV14 and TRBJ2-1; D unresolved. The CDR3 has 13 residues. V dropped 3 bases and J dropped 9 bases, with 12 bases sitting between them. CDR1 SGHDN and CDR2 FVKESK come from the germline V gene. Here the CDR3 DNA reads TGTGCCAGCAGCCAGACCGGGTGGGGTGAGCAGTTCTTC. Translation: CASSQTGWGEQFF.

The rearrangement links TRBV4-1 to TRBJ2-3; 11 bases line up with TRBD2. The CDR3 length is 21 residues. Germline loops: CDR1 MGHRA, CDR2 YSYEKL. After removal of 0 bases from V and 1 base from J, the junction contained 15 bases not matched to a gene. The CDR3 DNA reads TGCGCCAGCAGCCAAGATCCCCCGACTAGCGGGGCGATTCGGGGCACAGATACGCAGTATTTT. Translating gives CASSQDPPTSGAIRGTDTQYF.

The sample holds a few counts of this clone. The rearrangement joins TRBV7-6 to TRBJ2-3; possibly TRBD2 for D (5 bases). This CDR3 contains 14 residues. CDR1 is SGHVS, CDR2 FNYEAQ, per germline. Trimming removed 5 bases from V and 2 bases from J, with 11 bases in between. The DNA of the CDR3 is TGTGCCAGCAGCACCCGGACTGCCACAGATACGCAGTATTTT. It translates to CASSTRTATDTQYF.

The V call is TRBV5-4, the J call TRBJ1-6; D is ambiguous. CDR1 is SGHNT and CDR2 is YYREEE in the germline V gene (reference sequence). V lost 4 bases and J 7 bases, leaving 6 bases between the germline ends. The CDR3 length is 12 residues. CDR3 in amino acids: CASSLNNSPLHF. In DNA, the CDR3 is TGTGCCAGCAGCCTCAACAATTCACCCCTCCACTTT.

In this sample, this clone turned up a few times. V and J are TRBV7-9 and TRBJ2-1, with TRBD2 matching over 8 bases. V shed 2 bases, J shed 2 bases, and the junction held 5 bases outside the gene matches. Germline-derived CDR1 and CDR2 are SEHNR and FQNEAQ (reference sequence). The CDR3 runs 16 residues. This CDR3 reads CASSLLAGLTYNEQFF. The DNA for the CDR3 is TGTGCCAGCAGCTTATTAGCGGGGCTGACCTACAATGAGCAGTTCTTC.

This clone was seen more than once but under ten times. V gene TRBV25-1 combines with J gene TRBJ2-1, with TRBD1 as a possible D gene (7 bases). Germline assignment: CDR1 MGHDK and CDR2 SYGVNS. V shed 3 bases and J shed 7 bases, with 22 bases lying between them. The CDR3 totals 17 residues. CDR3 amino acids: CASSDPVAGQSRNEQFF. The CDR3 nucleotides read TGTGCCAGCAGTGACCCGGTTGCGGGACAGTCAAGGAATGAGCAGTTCTTC.

This clone occurred a few times. The chain is built from TRBV7-3 and TRBJ2-3; 7 bases are shared with TRBD2. Looked up from germline, CDR1 is SGHTA and CDR2 is FQGTGA. CDR3 length: 15 amino acids. V lost 0 bases to trimming and J lost 5 bases; unmatched junction nucleotides: 5. The CDR3 here is CASSLTFAGEDTQYF. The CDR3 DNA sequence: TGTGCCAGCAGCTTAACGTTTGCGGGGGAAGATACGCAGTATTTT.

The chain links TRBV30 to TRBJ2-5; tentatively, D is TRBD1 or TRBD2 (5 bases each). Germline-derived CDR1 and CDR2 are GTSNPN and SVGIG (reference sequence). The CDR3 runs 14 residues. Trimming left V 0 bases short and J 1 base short, with 9 bases between. DNA for the CDR3: TGTGCCTGGAGTGTCGGGACGGCCCAAGAGACCCAGTACTTC. The encoded protein is CAWSVGTAQETQYF.

This clone was found a few times. The chain links TRBV7-2 to TRBJ2-7; 7 nucleotides match TRBD1. Germline CDR1 is SGHTA and CDR2 is FQGNSA. The CDR3 runs 14 residues. V trimming: 2 bases; J trimming: 3 bases; junction bases outside the gene matches: 4. The CDR3 spells CASSLWHRGYEQYF. Written as DNA, the CDR3 is TGTGCCAGCAGCTTATGGCACAGGGGCTACGAGCAGTACTTC.

V usage is TRBV4-3 and J usage is TRBJ2-1, with TRBD1 as a possible D gene (6 bases). V was cut by 1 base and J by 1 base, with 17 bases left in between. Germline V gene sequence: CDR1 LGHNA, CDR2 YSLEER. The CDR3 loop spans 18 amino acids. The CDR3 sequence: CASSQAYERQVSYNEQFF. The CDR3 DNA reads as TGCGCCAGCAGCCAAGCCTACGAGCGACAGGTTTCCTACAATGAGCAGTTCTTC.